These 17 T cell receptor beta chains were sequenced from one sample in a study of blood T cell repertoires in COVID-19. Some clones are missing from TCRdb's copy, which holds only in-frame ones; the method was immunoSEQ multiplex PCR. The table lists some 170,000 clones, more than 75% of them singletons. Sequenced material: PBMCs or T cells enriched from blood (not recorded which). Source of these receptors: a human donor with acute COVID-19. The donor label of this sample is uncertain.

The chain has TRBV11-2 and TRBJ1-1, with 10 positions matching TRBD1. The CDR3 is made up of 17 amino acids. Germline V lookup: CDR1 SGHAT, CDR2 FQNNGV. V lost 5 bases, J lost 4 bases, and 13 bases stayed unmatched. The CDR3: CASSRGGTGVLGTEAFF. DNA for the CDR3: TGTGCCAGCAGCCGGGGTGGGACAGGGGTTTTGGGCACTGAAGCTTTCTTT.

The gene calls are TRBV19 and TRBJ1-1; D might be TRBD1 (6 bases). Germline loops: CDR1 LNHDA, CDR2 SQIVND (reference sequence). Trimming removed 6 bases from V and 4 bases from J, with 15 bases in between. The CDR3 length is 14 residues. CDR3 residues: CASRESGGATEAFF. The CDR3 nucleotides read TGTGCCAGTAGAGAGTCTGGGGGGGCCACTGAAGCTTTCTTT.

V usage is TRBV10-3 and J usage is TRBJ2-2; 12 bases line up with TRBD2. This CDR3 has 18 amino acids. Germline lookup yields CDR1 ENHRY and CDR2 SYGVKD. The V segment lost 4 bases and the J segment 0 bases; nucleotides outside the gene matches: 6. CDR3 loop: CAISGVGTSGSNTGELFF. CDR3 nucleotide sequence: TGTGCCATCAGTGGCGTCGGGACTAGCGGGTCGAACACCGGGGAGCTGTTTTTT.

This clone was seen only a few times. The rearrangement links TRBV7-9 to TRBJ2-1; maybe TRBD1 (6 bases). CDR3 length: 10 amino acids. V was shortened by 11 bases and J by 10 bases, with 12 bases between the two germline ends. Germline CDR1 is SEHNR and CDR2 is FQNEAQ (reference sequence). CDR3 nucleotides: TGTGCCCTGCAGGGGATAGAGCAGTTCTTC. It yields the protein CALQGIEQFF.

J is TRBJ1-1 and V is TRBV11-2; D is perhaps TRBD1 (6 bases). Looked up from germline, CDR1 is SGHAT and CDR2 is FQNNGV. V lost 4 bases and J lost 1, with 13 bases in between. This CDR3 spans 15 amino acids. CDR3 amino acids: CASSSPGQRNTEAFF. The CDR3 region has the DNA TGTGCCAGCAGCTCTCCGGGACAAAGGAACACTGAAGCTTTCTTT.

The chain employs TRBV7-2 and TRBJ2-7, with D unresolved. This CDR3 is 15 amino acids long. The germline V and J ends were trimmed by 5 bases and 3 bases, with 17 bases remaining between them. Germline V gene data show CDR1 as SGHTA and CDR2 as FQGNSA. The CDR3 protein is CASSVTPTSHYEQYF. CDR3 DNA: TGTGCCAGCAGCGTAACTCCGACAAGCCACTACGAGCAGTACTTC. Full variable domain (remainder filled in from reference TRBV7-2 and TRBJ2-7): GAGVSQSPSNKVTEKGKDVELRCDPISGHTALYWYRQSLGQGLEFLIYFQGNSAPDKSGLPSDRFSAERTGGSVSTLTIQRTQQEDSAVYLCASSVTPTSHYEQYFGPGTRLTVT.

The CDR3 spells CATSVGGGQETQYF. The CDR3 DNA is TGTGCCACCAGCGTAGGGGGGGGACAAGAGACCCAGTACTTC. The J gene is TRBJ2-5, the V gene TRBV15, with D perhaps matching TRBD2 (7 bases). Germline V gene lookup returns CDR1 LNHNV and CDR2 YYDKDF (reference sequence). Trimming pared 5 bases from V and 2 bases from J, leaving 12 bases between. This CDR3 region has 14 residues.

The genes are TRBV3-1 (or the pseudogene TRBV3-2) and TRBJ2-3; weak D call: TRBD2 (6 bases). CDR1 is LGHDT and CDR2 is YNNKEL in the germline V gene (reference sequence). Trimming left V 4 bases short and J 2 bases short, with 10 bases between. CDR3 length equals 14 residues. The CDR3 sequence is CASSPRGSTDTQYF. The CDR3 bases are TGTGCCAGCAGCCCCCGGGGGTCCACAGATACGCAGTATTTT.

J is TRBJ1-1 and V is TRBV19; the match to TRBD1 covers 9 bases. There are 19 residues in the CDR3. V lost 1 base, J lost 3 bases, and 15 bases stayed unmatched. From germline, CDR1 is LNHDA and CDR2 SQIVND (reference sequence). CDR3 nucleotide sequence: TGTGCCAGTAGTATAGCCCCTTGGGACAGGGAAATCCGCGACACTGAAGCTTTCTTT. Translation gives CASSIAPWDREIRDTEAFF.

The chain joins TRBV7-3 to TRBJ1-1; D is unresolved. The ends were cut back, 1 base at V and 1 base at J, with 13 bases in the middle. CDR1 is SGHTA and CDR2 is FQGTGA in the germline V gene. This CDR3 contains 16 residues. CDR3 DNA sequence: TGTGCCAGCAGCTTAAGACCCGCGCGGGCGAACACTGAAGCTTTCTTT. Translation: CASSLRPARANTEAFF.

This sequence joins TRBV10-3 and TRBJ1-1, with D perhaps TRBD1 (5 bases). CDR3 length equals 13 residues. With 10 bases removed from V and 6 bases from J, the gap between germline ends came to 18 bases. The germline gives CDR1 ENHRY, CDR2 SYGVKD. This CDR3 is CATWSQGKAEAFF. CDR3 in DNA: TGTGCCACATGGTCTCAGGGAAAAGCTGAAGCTTTCTTT.

This clone was observed a few times. The chain recombines TRBV6-2 or TRBV6-3 with TRBJ1-1; 7 nucleotides line up with TRBD1. CDR3 size: 15 residues. CDR1 MNHEY and CDR2 SVGEGT come from the germline V gene. The J segment lost 3 bases and the V segment lost 2 bases, leaving 6 bases of the junction unmatched. The CDR3 here is CASSYTGTVDTEAFF. For the CDR3, the DNA is TGTGCCAGCAGTTACACCGGGACAGTCGACACTGAAGCTTTCTTT.

The chain is built from TRBV19 and TRBJ1-1, with D possibly TRBD1 on 5 matching bases. V was cut by 11 bases and J by 4 bases, with 26 bases left in between. The CDR3 is made up of 16 amino acids. Germline V gene lookup returns CDR1 LNHDA and CDR2 SQIVND (reference sequence). CDR3 loop: CAPRAPPGLEGTEAFF. CDR3 coding DNA: TGTGCCCCCAGAGCTCCCCCGGGACTCGAGGGCACTGAAGCTTTCTTT.

This clone was observed a few times. This chain links TRBV30 with TRBJ2-2; D gene unclear. Trimming took 0 bases from V and 7 from J, leaving 9 bases between them. The CDR3 sequence is 13 residues long. The germline CDR1 and CDR2 sequences are GTSNPN and SVGIG (reference sequence). The CDR3 bases are TGTGCCTGGAGTGTACTTGCGGACGGGGAGCTGTTTTTT. Its translation is CAWSVLADGELFF.

The chain has TRBV6-5 and TRBJ2-1; the match to TRBD1 covers 10 bases. This CDR3 region has 14 residues. Germline assignment: CDR1 MNHEY and CDR2 SVGAGI. V lost 9 bases and J lost 5; bases outside the gene matches: 7. The CDR3 spells CASSRDRGDNEQFF. The CDR3 region has the DNA TGTGCCAGTTCCCGGGACAGGGGCGACAATGAGCAGTTCTTC.

A single count supports this clone. J is TRBJ2-3 and V is TRBV19, with 9 bases matching TRBD2. Per the germline V gene, CDR1 is LNHDA and CDR2 is SQIVND (reference sequence). V trimming: 1 base; J trimming: 0 bases; junction bases outside the gene matches: 11. CDR3 size: 19 residues. CDR3 coding DNA: TGTGCCAGTAGTATAGGGAGCGGGGGGAGATTCCGAAGCACAGATACGCAGTATTTT. As protein: CASSIGSGGRFRSTDTQYF.

The genes are TRBV19 and TRBJ2-7; TRBD2 is a possible D gene (7 bases). This CDR3 has 15 amino acids. V shed 9 bases and J shed 1 base, with 19 bases lying between them. Germline CDR1 LNHDA, CDR2 SQIVND (reference sequence). DNA for the CDR3: TGTGCCAGCGGGACGGGTCGGGGGGCATCCTACGAGCAGTACTTC. Its translation: CASGTGRGASYEQYF.